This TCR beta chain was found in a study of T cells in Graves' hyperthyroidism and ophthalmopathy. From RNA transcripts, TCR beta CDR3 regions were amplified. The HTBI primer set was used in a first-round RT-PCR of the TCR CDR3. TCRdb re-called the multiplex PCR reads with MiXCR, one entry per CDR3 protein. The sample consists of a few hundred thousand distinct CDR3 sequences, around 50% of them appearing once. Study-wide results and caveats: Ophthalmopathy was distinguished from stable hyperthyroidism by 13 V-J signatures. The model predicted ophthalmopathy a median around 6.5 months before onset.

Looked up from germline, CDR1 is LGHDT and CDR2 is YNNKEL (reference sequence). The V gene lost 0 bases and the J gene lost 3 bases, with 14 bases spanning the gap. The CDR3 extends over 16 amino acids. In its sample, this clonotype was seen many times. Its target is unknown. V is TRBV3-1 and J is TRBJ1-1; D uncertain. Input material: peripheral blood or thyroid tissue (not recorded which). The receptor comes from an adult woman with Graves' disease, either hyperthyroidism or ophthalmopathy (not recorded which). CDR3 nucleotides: TGTGCCAGCAGCCAAGAGGGCAGGACGGGTGACACTGAAGCTTTCTTT. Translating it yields CASSQEGRTGDTEAFF.